The 3 T cell receptor beta chains presented below share a single source sample, sequenced in a study of regulatory T cells in long-lasting Graves disease. Library construction for TCR beta used iRepertoire HTBI primers and Arm-PCR of CDR3 regions. TCRdb ran MiXCR on the multiplex PCR reads and lists one entry per CDR3 protein. Of 400,000 to 650,000 distinct CDR3 sequences listed, 15% to 20% are singletons. Documented time point: newly diagnosed GD, antithyroid drugs for less than 3 months. Preparation of the TCR library used RNA extracted from PBMCs. The sample was also linked to a second study, of T cells in Graves' hyperthyroidism and ophthalmopathy.

Sequences were derived from peripheral blood mononuclear cells (PBMCs), sampled at new diagnosis, from a patient treated with antithyroid drugs. The receptors were sampled from a middle-aged woman with Graves disease.

This clonotype showed up many times. This chain joins TRBV10-3 and TRBJ1-2, with D maybe TRBD1 (6 bases). This CDR3 region has 13 residues. V dropped 7 bases and J dropped 6 bases, with 15 bases sitting between them. Germline CDR1 ENHRY, CDR2 SYGVKD. The CDR3 bases are TGTGCCATCACCCATGGGGGGCGCGATGGCTACACCTTC. Its protein is CAITHGGRDGYTF.

This clonotype was counted a few times. This rearrangement joins TRBV20-1 to TRBJ1-5; D is uncertain. The V gene lost 0 bases and the J gene lost 7 bases, with 13 bases spanning the gap. Germline V gives CDR1 DFQATT, CDR2 SNEGSKA (reference sequence). The CDR3 totals 14 residues. CDR3 sequence: CSARDARSGQPQHF. The DNA for the CDR3 is TGCAGTGCTAGAGATGCGAGGTCGGGGCAGCCCCAGCATTTT.

This clonotype was picked up many times. The chain joins TRBV5-1 to TRBJ2-2, with 7 bases matching TRBD1. Germline CDR1 and CDR2: SGHRS and YFSETQ. The CDR3 loop spans 15 amino acids. V gave up 2 bases and J gave up 2 bases; unmatched junction bases: 3. CDR3 in amino acids: CASSLQGFNTGELFF. CDR3 nucleotide sequence: TGCGCCAGCAGCTTACAGGGGTTCAACACCGGGGAGCTGTTTTTT.